Presented here are 15 T cell receptor beta chains from one specimen sequenced in a study of blood T cell repertoires in COVID-19. This table comes from immunoSEQ multiplex PCR, and its TCRdb copy is limited to in-frame clones, with some not included. Of around 200,000 clones listed, approximately 86% are singletons. The specimen sequenced was peripheral blood. The receptor set was obtained from a man in his sixties or seventies with acute or convalescent COVID-19.

V gene TRBV4-1 combines with J gene TRBJ1-3; TRBD1 matches 9 bases. With 1 base clipped from V and 7 bases from J, the junction kept 11 bases outside the gene matches. Germline V CDR1 and CDR2: MGHRA, YSYEKL. There are 17 residues in the CDR3. The CDR3 DNA reads as TGCGCCAGCAGCCAAGTGGGCCGGGACAGGGAGGGTAACACCATATATTTT. This sequence encodes CASSQVGRDREGNTIYF.

The CDR3 is CASSLISRNQPQHF. The CDR3 DNA follows: TGTGCCAGCAGTTTAATAAGCAGGAATCAGCCCCAGCATTTT. This sequence joins TRBV28 and TRBJ1-5; D remains ambiguous. The V gene lost 2 bases and the J gene lost 4 bases, with 9 bases spanning the gap. There are 14 residues in the CDR3. In germline, CDR1 is MDHEN, CDR2 SYDVKM.

The chain joins TRBV11-2 to TRBJ2-7; possible D gene TRBD1, 6 bases. There are 13 residues in the CDR3. V was clipped by 5 bases and J by 6 bases, with 14 bases between them. The germline V gene encodes CDR1 SGHAT and CDR2 FQNNGV. This chain's CDR3 is CASSQASQGEQYF. CDR3 sequence (DNA): TGTGCCAGCAGCCAGGCATCACAGGGCGAGCAGTACTTC.

CDR3 in amino acids: CASSSTSTDTQYF. Here the CDR3 DNA reads TGTGCCAGCAGTTCGACTAGCACAGATACGCAGTATTTT. The chain combines TRBV12-3 or TRBV12-4 with TRBJ2-3, with D unclear. The CDR3 covers 13 residues. V was shortened by 4 bases and J by 0 bases, with 5 bases between the two germline ends.

The chain carries TRBV12-3 or TRBV12-4 and TRBJ1-5; 10 nucleotides match TRBD1. The CDR3 runs to 13 residues. V was clipped by 7 bases and J by 7 bases; unmatched bases: 4. This CDR3 reads CASTRTGGQPQHF. The CDR3 coding sequence is TGTGCCAGCACCCGGACAGGGGGACAGCCCCAGCATTTT.

CDR3 DNA sequence: TGTGCCAGCAGCCTCGGTTCTGGAAACACCATATATTTT. Translation gives CASSLGSGNTIYF. The rearrangement links TRBV5-6 to TRBJ1-3, with D hard to call. Germline CDR1 reads SGHDT; CDR2 reads YYEEEE. The ends were cut back, 4 bases at V and 1 base at J, with 6 bases in the middle. The CDR3 totals 13 residues. The full variable domain, in which reference TRBV5-6 and TRBJ1-3 provide the parts outside the CDR3, is DAGVTQSPTHLIKTRGQQVTLRCSPKSGHDTVSWYQQALGQGPQFIFQYYEEEERQRGNFPDRFSGHQFPNYSSELNVNALLLGDSALYLCASSLGSGNTIYFGEGSWLTVV.

This chain uses TRBV18 with TRBJ2-7, with 7 bases lining up with TRBD1. The germline V gene has CDR1 KGHSH and CDR2 LQKENI. V lost 4 bases to trimming and J lost 3 bases; unmatched junction nucleotides: 9. The CDR3 runs 15 residues. The DNA for the CDR3 is TGTGCCAGCTCACTTACAACAGGGGCATACTACGAGCAGTACTTC. This sequence encodes CASSLTTGAYYEQYF.

The V and J genes are TRBV6-5 and TRBJ1-2, with 7 positions matching TRBD1. The V segment lost 1 base and the J segment 7 bases; nucleotides outside the gene matches: 12. Germline-derived CDR1 and CDR2 are MNHEY and SVGAGI. The CDR3 totals 16 residues. The CDR3: CASSYYGSQGEVGYTF. As DNA, the CDR3 is TGTGCCAGCAGTTACTATGGGAGCCAGGGGGAAGTTGGCTACACCTTC.

The rearrangement joins TRBV27 to TRBJ2-4, with 8 nucleotides matching TRBD1. The CDR3 loop spans 17 amino acids. J gave up 3 bases and V 3 bases, and 10 bases lay outside the gene matches. Looked up from germline, CDR1 is MNHEY and CDR2 is SMNVEV (reference sequence). The CDR3 here is CASSFSGTGSGKNIQYF. The CDR3 nucleotides read TGTGCCAGCAGTTTCTCCGGGACAGGATCGGGCAAAAACATTCAGTACTTC.

V and J are TRBV12-5 and TRBJ2-2; a possible D gene is TRBD1 (6 bases). CDR3 size: 14 residues. The germline V and J ends were trimmed by 0 bases and 4 bases, with 6 bases remaining between them. Germline CDR1 reads LGHNT; CDR2 reads FRNRAP. CDR3 DNA sequence: TGTGCTAGTGGTTTGGTCAGGGGCACCGGGGAGCTGTTTTTT. Translated, it gives CASGLVRGTGELFF.

This clone has only a few counts. The V and J genes are TRBV7-2 and TRBJ1-4, with 7 bases that match TRBD1. Germline V gene data show CDR1 as SGHTA and CDR2 as FQGNSA. This CDR3 region has 17 residues. V gave up 7 bases and J gave up 7 bases; unmatched junction bases: 18. CDR3 loop: CASNLGPGRGQGEKLFF. The CDR3, as DNA: TGTGCCAGCAACCTTGGGCCCGGGAGGGGGCAGGGTGAAAAACTGTTTTTT.

This clone has a single count. The V call is TRBV3-1 (or the pseudogene TRBV3-2), the J call TRBJ2-7, with D perhaps TRBD2 (6 bases). Trimming cost V 3 bases and J 5 bases, with 14 bases left between them. Germline CDR1 LGHDT, CDR2 YNNKEL (reference sequence). There are 14 residues in the CDR3. The DNA of the CDR3 is TGTGCCAGCAGCCATTGGCAGGGAGGCCACGAGCAGTACTTC. Residues: CASSHWQGGHEQYF.

This chain joins TRBV19 and TRBJ1-6, with a weak D call TRBD1 (6 bases). CDR1 is LNHDA, CDR2 SQIVND, per germline (reference sequence). The CDR3 is 15 residues long. Trimming took off 4 bases at V and 7 bases at J, with 14 bases between the two ends. CDR3 coding DNA: TGTGCCAGTAGTAAGCGGACAGATGAGAATTCACCCCTCCACTTT. It codes for CASSKRTDENSPLHF.

The chain employs TRBV10-3 and TRBJ1-4; TRBD1 might be the D (5 bases). CDR1 and CDR2 (germline): ENHRY, SYGVKD. This CDR3 spans 14 amino acids. Trimming shortened V by 4 bases and J by 8 bases, and 14 bases separated the two germline ends. The DNA of the CDR3 is TGTGCCATCAGTGCGCAGGGTAATAAGGAAAAACTGTTTTTT. Its protein is CAISAQGNKEKLFF.

The J gene is TRBJ1-6, the V gene TRBV15; 7 positions agree with TRBD1. The germline gives CDR1 LNHNV, CDR2 YYDKDF (reference sequence). The CDR3 is made up of 13 amino acids. Trimming took 5 bases from V and 9 from J; bases not matched to a gene: 4. DNA for the CDR3: TGTGCCACCAGCGCCAACAGGGGTTCACCCCTCCACTTT. Encoded protein: CATSANRGSPLHF.